The sequence of this T cell receptor (beta chain) was determined in a study of CD8+CD57+ T cells in acquired aplastic anemia. Researchers used genomic DNA as the template to profile TCR beta VDJ and CDR3. One entry per CDR3 protein, called by TCRdb with MiXCR from the reads. The sample shows just over 400,000 distinct CDR3 sequences, 55% to 75% of them seen only once. This CDR3 is 15 amino acids long. Germline V gene data show CDR1 as SGHAT and CDR2 as FQDESV (reference sequence). V was cut by 2 bases and J by 5 bases, with 15 bases left in between. The receptor was isolated from a human donor in good health, serving as a control. Sequenced: sorted CD4+, CD8+, or CD8+CD57+ T cells (not recorded which) from PBMCs. This rearrangement joins TRBV11-1 to TRBJ2-5; D call uncertain. In DNA form, the CDR3 reads TGTGCCAGCAGCTTAAGTCGATGGCCCTGGGAGACCCAGTACTTC. The encoded protein is CASSLSRWPWETQYF.